A selection of T cell receptor beta chains follows, all from one sample in a study of OX40 agonist ivuxolimab in advanced cancers. Profiling relied on immunoSEQ multiplex PCR, and the TCRdb table lists in-frame clones only, not all of them. The sample lists about 67,000 clones, 75% to 90% occurring once. The sample was CD4+ or CD8+ T cells sorted from blood, taken in a trial of the OX40 agonist ivuxolimab. Receptors were obtained from an adult with an advanced solid tumor such as melanoma, head and neck, liver or kidney cancer. The CDR3 runs from the conserved cysteine through the conserved F or W. The order of the fields is clone size, V gene, D gene, J gene, CDR3 protein, CDR3 DNA. A D gene is named only where the DNA matches it firmly. Only part of the rows carry a size: once, few, many, or a class if the clone is expanded.

clone size: few
V gene: TRBV2
D gene: .
J gene: TRBJ2-1
CDR3 protein: CASGYNEQFF
CDR3 DNA: TGTGCCAGCGGGTACAATGAGCAGTTCTTC

clone size: .
V gene: TRBV9
D gene: .
J gene: TRBJ1-6
CDR3 protein: CASSVAGGNSPLHF
CDR3 DNA: TGTGCCAGCAGCGTAGCGGGGGGTAATTCACCCCTCCACTTT

clone size: few
V gene: TRBV5-1
D gene: .
J gene: TRBJ1-2
CDR3 protein: CASSLGTPPGYTF
CDR3 DNA: TGCGCCAGCAGCTTAGGGACACCTCCTGGCTACACCTTC

clone size: once
V gene: TRBV27
D gene: TRBD2
J gene: TRBJ2-3
CDR3 protein: CASRSSIFGSGRTADTQYF
CDR3 DNA: TGTGCCAGCAGATCCTCGATCTTTGGTAGCGGGAGGACGGCAGATACGCAGTATTTT

clone size: few
V gene: TRBV5-1
D gene: .
J gene: TRBJ2-2
CDR3 protein: CASSVDSPNTGELFF
CDR3 DNA: TGCGCCAGCAGCGTGGATAGCCCGAACACCGGGGAGCTGTTTTTT

clone size: .
V gene: TRBV18
D gene: .
J gene: TRBJ1-1
CDR3 protein: CASRAGVRGNTEAFF
CDR3 DNA: TGTGCCAGCCGGGCGGGGGTTCGTGGGAACACTGAAGCTTTCTTT

clone size: .
V gene: TRBV9
D gene: TRBD1
J gene: TRBJ1-6
CDR3 protein: CASSAQGAFDNSPLHF
CDR3 DNA: TGTGCCAGCAGTGCACAGGGGGCGTTTGATAATTCACCCCTCCACTTT

clone size: few
V gene: TRBV19
D gene: .
J gene: TRBJ2-2
CDR3 protein: CAVDPSGAFDTGELFF
CDR3 DNA: TGTGCCGTAGATCCTTCGGGGGCCTTCGACACCGGGGAGCTGTTTTTT

clone size: .
V gene: TRBV7-3
D gene: TRBD1
J gene: TRBJ2-7
CDR3 protein: CASSVSGQGGYEQYF
CDR3 DNA: TGTGCCAGCAGCGTGTCGGGACAGGGGGGCTACGAGCAGTACTTC

clone size: few
V gene: TRBV11-2
D gene: TRBD1
J gene: TRBJ2-4
CDR3 protein: CASSPGQGNIQYF
CDR3 DNA: TGTGCCAGCAGCCCAGGACAGGGAAACATTCAGTACTTC

clone size: .
V gene: TRBV5-6
D gene: .
J gene: TRBJ2-1
CDR3 protein: CASSLGWGAASHEQFF
CDR3 DNA: TGTGCCAGCAGCTTGGGGTGGGGGGCTGCATCCCATGAGCAGTTCTTC

clone size: .
V gene: TRBV28
D gene: .
J gene: TRBJ2-2
CDR3 protein: CASSATGPGLLINTGELFF
CDR3 DNA: TGTGCCAGCAGTGCCACCGGTCCAGGGCTTTTAATCAACACCGGGGAGCTGTTTTTT

clone size: .
V gene: TRBV28
D gene: TRBD1
J gene: TRBJ1-3
CDR3 protein: CASTTGGLASGNTIYF
CDR3 DNA: TGTGCCAGCACCACAGGGGGCCTAGCCTCTGGAAACACCATATATTTT

clone size: .
V gene: TRBV5-8
D gene: TRBD1
J gene: TRBJ2-1
CDR3 protein: CASSLAWGDRGAYNEQFF
CDR3 DNA: TGTGCCAGCAGCTTGGCGTGGGGGGACAGGGGGGCGTACAATGAGCAGTTCTTC

clone size: once
V gene: TRBV6-5
D gene: .
J gene: TRBJ2-3
CDR3 protein: CASSYSRGTTDTQYF
CDR3 DNA: TGTGCCAGCAGTTACTCGCGGGGAACCACAGATACGCAGTATTTT

clone size: .
V gene: TRBV6-5
D gene: .
J gene: TRBJ2-5
CDR3 protein: CASKGIPPGETQYF
CDR3 DNA: TGTGCCAGCAAGGGAATCCCTCCGGGAGAGACCCAGTACTTC

clone size: .
V gene: TRBV30
D gene: .
J gene: TRBJ1-5
CDR3 protein: CAWSNQGNQPQHF
CDR3 DNA: TGTGCCTGGAGTAATCAGGGAAATCAGCCCCAGCATTTT

clone size: .
V gene: TRBV5-6
D gene: .
J gene: TRBJ2-3
CDR3 protein: CASSLPTSSTDTQYF
CDR3 DNA: TGTGCCAGCAGCTTGCCAACTTCCAGCACAGATACGCAGTATTTT

clone size: .
V gene: TRBV4-2
D gene: .
J gene: TRBJ1-5
CDR3 protein: CASSQDQQSNQPQHF
CDR3 DNA: TGTGCCAGCAGCCAAGATCAACAGAGCAATCAGCCCCAGCATTTT

clone size: .
V gene: TRBV7-6
D gene: TRBD2
J gene: TRBJ2-3
CDR3 protein: CASSLGTSGNPTSTDTQYF
CDR3 DNA: TGTGCCAGCAGCTTGGGGACTAGCGGTAATCCTACTAGCACAGATACGCAGTATTTT

clone size: .
V gene: TRBV6-5
D gene: .
J gene: TRBJ2-1
CDR3 protein: CASSYNSRYEQFF
CDR3 DNA: TGTGCCAGCAGTTATAATAGCCGGTATGAGCAGTTCTTC

clone size: .
V gene: TRBV6-1
D gene: .
J gene: TRBJ1-5
CDR3 protein: CASTQSNQPQHF
CDR3 DNA: TGTGCCAGCACTCAATCTAATCAGCCCCAGCATTTT

clone size: .
V gene: TRBV2
D gene: .
J gene: TRBJ1-1
CDR3 protein: CASRKEDRNTEAFF
CDR3 DNA: TGTGCCAGCCGGAAAGAGGACAGGAACACTGAAGCTTTCTTT

clone size: few
V gene: TRBV5-8
D gene: TRBD1
J gene: TRBJ2-1
CDR3 protein: CASRSGGRQGSYNEQFF
CDR3 DNA: TGTGCCAGCAGGAGTGGGGGGAGACAGGGGAGCTACAATGAGCAGTTCTTC

clone size: .
V gene: TRBV18
D gene: .
J gene: TRBJ1-4
CDR3 protein: CASSPSGTNEKLFF
CDR3 DNA: TGTGCCAGCTCACCATCAGGGACTAATGAAAAACTGTTTTTT

clone size: once
V gene: TRBV7-6
D gene: .
J gene: TRBJ2-7
CDR3 protein: CASSSLGTSLGEQYF
CDR3 DNA: TGTGCCAGCAGCTCGTTGGGGACCTCGTTGGGCGAGCAGTACTTC

clone size: .
V gene: TRBV5-1
D gene: .
J gene: TRBJ2-1
CDR3 protein: CASSLGGTPYNEQFF
CDR3 DNA: TGCGCCAGCAGCTTGGGAGGGACCCCCTACAATGAGCAGTTCTTC

clone size: .
V gene: TRBV30
D gene: .
J gene: TRBJ2-1
CDR3 protein: CAWTRGFNEQFF
CDR3 DNA: TGTGCCTGGACTCGGGGATTCAATGAGCAGTTCTTC